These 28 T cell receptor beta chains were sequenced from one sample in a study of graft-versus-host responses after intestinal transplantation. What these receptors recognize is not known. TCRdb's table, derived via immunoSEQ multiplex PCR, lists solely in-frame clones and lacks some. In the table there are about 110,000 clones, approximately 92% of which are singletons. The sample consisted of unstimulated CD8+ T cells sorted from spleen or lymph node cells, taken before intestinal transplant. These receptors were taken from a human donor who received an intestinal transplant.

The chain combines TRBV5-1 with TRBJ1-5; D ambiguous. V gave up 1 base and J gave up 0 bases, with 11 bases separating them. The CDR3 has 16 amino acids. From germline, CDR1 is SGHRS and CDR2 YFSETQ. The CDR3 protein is CASSLRGGDSNQPQHF. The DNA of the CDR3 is TGCGCCAGCAGCTTGAGAGGCGGGGATAGCAATCAGCCCCAGCATTTT.

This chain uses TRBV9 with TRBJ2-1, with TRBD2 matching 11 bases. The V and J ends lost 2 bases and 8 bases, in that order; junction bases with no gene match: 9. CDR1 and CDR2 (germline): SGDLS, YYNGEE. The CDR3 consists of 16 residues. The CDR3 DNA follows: TGTGCCAGCAGCGTCTCGGGACTAGCGGATCGTTATGAGCAGTTCTTC. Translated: CASSVSGLADRYEQFF.

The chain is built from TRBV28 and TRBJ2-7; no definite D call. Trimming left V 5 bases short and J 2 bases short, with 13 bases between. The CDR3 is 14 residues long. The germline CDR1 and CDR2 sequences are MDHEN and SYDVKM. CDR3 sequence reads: CASSLPRPPYEQYF. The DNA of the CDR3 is TGTGCCAGCAGTCTCCCCCGACCACCCTACGAGCAGTACTTC.

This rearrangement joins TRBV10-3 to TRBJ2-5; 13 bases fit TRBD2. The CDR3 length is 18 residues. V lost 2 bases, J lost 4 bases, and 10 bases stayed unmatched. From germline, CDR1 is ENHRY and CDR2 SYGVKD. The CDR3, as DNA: TGTGCCATCAGTGAGACTAGCGGGAGGGCCTTCATGTCAGAGACCCAGTACTTC. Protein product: CAISETSGRAFMSETQYF.

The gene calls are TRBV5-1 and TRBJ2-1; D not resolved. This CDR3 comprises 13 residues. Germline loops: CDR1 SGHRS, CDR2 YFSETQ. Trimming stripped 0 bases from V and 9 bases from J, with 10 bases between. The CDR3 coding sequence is TGCGCCAGCAGCTTGGCCGGGCTAGTTGAGCAGTTCTTC. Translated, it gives CASSLAGLVEQFF.

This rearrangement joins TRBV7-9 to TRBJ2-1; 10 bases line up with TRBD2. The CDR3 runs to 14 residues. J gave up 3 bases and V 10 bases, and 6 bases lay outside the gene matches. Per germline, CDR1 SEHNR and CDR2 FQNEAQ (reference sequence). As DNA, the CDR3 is TGTGCCATCTCTCTAGCGGGAGACTACAATGAGCAGTTCTTC. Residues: CAISLAGDYNEQFF.

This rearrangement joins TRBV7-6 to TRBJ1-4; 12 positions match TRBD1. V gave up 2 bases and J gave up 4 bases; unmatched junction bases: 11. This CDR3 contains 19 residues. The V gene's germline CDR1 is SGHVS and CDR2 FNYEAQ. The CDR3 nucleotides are TGTGCCAGCAGCTTAACCCCCGGGACAGGGGGCGACATTAATGAAAAACTGTTTTTT. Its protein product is CASSLTPGTGGDINEKLFF.

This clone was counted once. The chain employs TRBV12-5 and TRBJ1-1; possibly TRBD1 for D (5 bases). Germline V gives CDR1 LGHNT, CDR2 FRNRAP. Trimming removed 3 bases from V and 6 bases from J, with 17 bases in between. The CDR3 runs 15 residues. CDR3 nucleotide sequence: TGTGCTAGTGGTTTAATCAGGGAAAGGTTCGCTGAAGCTTTCTTT. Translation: CASGLIRERFAEAFF.

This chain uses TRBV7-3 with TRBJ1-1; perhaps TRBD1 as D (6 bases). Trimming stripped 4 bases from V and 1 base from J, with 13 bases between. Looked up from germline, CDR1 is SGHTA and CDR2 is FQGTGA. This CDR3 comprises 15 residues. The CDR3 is CASSSTGRGNTEAFF. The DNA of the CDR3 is TGTGCCAGCAGCTCGACAGGCAGGGGGAACACTGAAGCTTTCTTT.

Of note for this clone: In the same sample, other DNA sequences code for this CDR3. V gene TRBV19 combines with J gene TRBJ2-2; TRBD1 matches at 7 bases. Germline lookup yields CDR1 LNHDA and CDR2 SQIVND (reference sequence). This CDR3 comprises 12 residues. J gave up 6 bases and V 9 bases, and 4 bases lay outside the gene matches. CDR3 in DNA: TGTGCCAGCTCTACAGGGGCCGGGGAGCTGTTTTTT. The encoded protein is CASSTGAGELFF. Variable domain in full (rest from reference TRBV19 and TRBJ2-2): DGGITQSPKYLFRKEGQNVTLSCEQNLNHDAMYWYRQDPGQGLRLIYYSQIVNDFQKGDIAEGYSVSREKKESFPLTVTSAQKNPTAFYLCASSTGAGELFFGEGSRLTVL.

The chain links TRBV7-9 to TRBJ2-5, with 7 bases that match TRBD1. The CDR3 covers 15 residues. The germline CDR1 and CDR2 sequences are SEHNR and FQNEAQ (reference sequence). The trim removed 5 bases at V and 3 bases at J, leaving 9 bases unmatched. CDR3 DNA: TGTGCCAGCAGCAATACCGGGACAGCAAAAGAGACCCAGTACTTC. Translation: CASSNTGTAKETQYF.

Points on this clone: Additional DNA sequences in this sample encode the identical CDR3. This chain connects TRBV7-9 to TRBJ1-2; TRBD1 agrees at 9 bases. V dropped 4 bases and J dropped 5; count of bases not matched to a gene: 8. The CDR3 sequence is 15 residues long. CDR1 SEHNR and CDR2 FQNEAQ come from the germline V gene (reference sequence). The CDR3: CASSSLDRGLYGYTF. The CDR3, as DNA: TGTGCCAGCAGCTCCCTGGACAGGGGTCTTTATGGCTACACCTTC.

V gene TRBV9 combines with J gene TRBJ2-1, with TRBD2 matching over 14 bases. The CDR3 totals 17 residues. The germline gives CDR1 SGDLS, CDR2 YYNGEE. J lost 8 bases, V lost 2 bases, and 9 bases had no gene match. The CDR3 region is CASSVLGGLAGEDEQFF. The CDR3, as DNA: TGTGCCAGCAGCGTTCTTGGGGGACTAGCGGGGGAGGATGAGCAGTTCTTC.

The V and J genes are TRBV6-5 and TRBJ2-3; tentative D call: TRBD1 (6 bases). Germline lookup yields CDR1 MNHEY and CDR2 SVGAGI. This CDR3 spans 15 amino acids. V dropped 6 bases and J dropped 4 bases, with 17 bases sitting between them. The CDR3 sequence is CASREFRTVADTQYF. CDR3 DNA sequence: TGTGCCAGCAGGGAGTTCCGGACAGTAGCAGATACGCAGTATTTT.

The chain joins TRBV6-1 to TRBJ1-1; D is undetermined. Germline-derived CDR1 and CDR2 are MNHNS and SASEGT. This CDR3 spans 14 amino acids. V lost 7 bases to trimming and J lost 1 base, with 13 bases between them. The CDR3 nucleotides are TGTGCCAGCAACTGGCGTAGTCCGAACACTGAAGCTTTCTTT. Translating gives CASNWRSPNTEAFF.

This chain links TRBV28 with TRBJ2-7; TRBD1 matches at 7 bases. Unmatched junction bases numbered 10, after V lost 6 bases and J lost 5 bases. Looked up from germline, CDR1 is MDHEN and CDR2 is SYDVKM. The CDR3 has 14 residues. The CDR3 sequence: CASSPDRDLNEQYF. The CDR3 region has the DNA TGTGCCAGCAGCCCCGACAGGGACCTTAACGAGCAGTACTTC. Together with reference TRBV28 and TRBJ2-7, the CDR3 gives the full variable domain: DVKVTQSSRYLVKRTGEKVFLECVQDMDHENMFWYRQDPGLGLRLIYFSYDVKMKEKGDIPEGYSVSREKKERFSLILESASTNQTSMYLCASSPDRDLNEQYFGPGTRLTVT.

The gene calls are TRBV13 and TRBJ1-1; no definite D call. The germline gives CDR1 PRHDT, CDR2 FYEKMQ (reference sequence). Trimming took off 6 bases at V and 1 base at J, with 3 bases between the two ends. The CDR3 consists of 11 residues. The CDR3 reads CASRGNTEAFF. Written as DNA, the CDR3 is TGTGCCAGCAGGGGGAACACTGAAGCTTTCTTT.

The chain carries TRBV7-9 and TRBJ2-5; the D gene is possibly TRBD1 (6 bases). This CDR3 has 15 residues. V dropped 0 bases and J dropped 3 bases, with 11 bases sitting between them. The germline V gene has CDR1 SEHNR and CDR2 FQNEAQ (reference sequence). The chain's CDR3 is CASSLAPKGEETQYF. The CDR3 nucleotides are TGTGCCAGCAGCTTAGCGCCGAAGGGGGAAGAGACCCAGTACTTC.

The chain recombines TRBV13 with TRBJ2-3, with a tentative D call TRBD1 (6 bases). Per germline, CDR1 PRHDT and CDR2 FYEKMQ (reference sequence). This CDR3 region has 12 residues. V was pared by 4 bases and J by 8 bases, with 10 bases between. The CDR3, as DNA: TGTGCCAGCAGCTCCAGGGGCGGTACGCAGTATTTT. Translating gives CASSSRGGTQYF.

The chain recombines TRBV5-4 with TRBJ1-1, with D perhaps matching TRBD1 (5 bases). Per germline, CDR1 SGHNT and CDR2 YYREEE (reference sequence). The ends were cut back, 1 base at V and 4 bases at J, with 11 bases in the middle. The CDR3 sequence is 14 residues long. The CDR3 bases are TGTGCCAGCAGCTTGCGCAGGGACCCCACTGAAGCTTTCTTT. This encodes CASSLRRDPTEAFF.

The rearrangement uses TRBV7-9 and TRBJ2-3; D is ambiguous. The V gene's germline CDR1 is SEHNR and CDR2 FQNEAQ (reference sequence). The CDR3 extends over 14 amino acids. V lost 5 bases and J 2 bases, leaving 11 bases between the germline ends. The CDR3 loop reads CASSRLINTDTQYF. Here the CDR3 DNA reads TGTGCCAGCAGCCGCCTTATTAACACAGATACGCAGTATTTT.

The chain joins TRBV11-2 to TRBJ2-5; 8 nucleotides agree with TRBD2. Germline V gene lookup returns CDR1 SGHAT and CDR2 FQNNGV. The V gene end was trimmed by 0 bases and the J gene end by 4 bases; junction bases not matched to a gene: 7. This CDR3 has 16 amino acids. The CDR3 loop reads CASSLDAGTRRETQYF. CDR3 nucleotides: TGTGCCAGCAGCTTAGACGCCGGGACTAGGCGAGAGACCCAGTACTTC.

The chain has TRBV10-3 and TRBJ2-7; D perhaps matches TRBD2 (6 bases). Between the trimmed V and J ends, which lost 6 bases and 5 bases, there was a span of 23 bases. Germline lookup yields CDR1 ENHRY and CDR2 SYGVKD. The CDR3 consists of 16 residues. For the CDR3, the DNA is TGTGCCATCAGGGTAGTTCTTCTAGAAGGAGGGGACGAGCAGTACTTC. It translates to CAIRVVLLEGGDEQYF.

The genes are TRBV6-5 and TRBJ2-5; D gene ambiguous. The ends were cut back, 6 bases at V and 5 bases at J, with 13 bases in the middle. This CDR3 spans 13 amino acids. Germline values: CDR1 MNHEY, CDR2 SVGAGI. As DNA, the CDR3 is TGTGCCAGCAGCCTCGGGCCGCGGGAGACCCAGTACTTC. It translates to CASSLGPRETQYF.

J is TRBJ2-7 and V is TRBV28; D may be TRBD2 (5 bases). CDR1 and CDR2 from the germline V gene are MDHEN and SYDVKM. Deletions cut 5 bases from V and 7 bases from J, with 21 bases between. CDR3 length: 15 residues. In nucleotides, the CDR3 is TGTGCCAGCAGTCCAGACTACCGAGACCTCTTTGAGCAGTACTTC. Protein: CASSPDYRDLFEQYF.

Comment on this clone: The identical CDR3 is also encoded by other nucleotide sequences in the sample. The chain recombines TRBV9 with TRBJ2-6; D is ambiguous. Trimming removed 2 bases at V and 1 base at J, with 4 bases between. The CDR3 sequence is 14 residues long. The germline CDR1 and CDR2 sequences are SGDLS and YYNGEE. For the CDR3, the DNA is TGTGCCAGCAGCGTCGATTCTGGGGCCAACGTCCTGACTTTC. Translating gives CASSVDSGANVLTF.

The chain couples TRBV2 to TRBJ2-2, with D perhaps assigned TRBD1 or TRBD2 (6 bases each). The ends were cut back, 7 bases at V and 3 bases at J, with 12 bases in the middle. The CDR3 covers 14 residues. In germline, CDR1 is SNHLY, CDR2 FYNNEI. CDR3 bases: TGTGCCAGCAATGGGGGGCACGACACCGGGGAGCTGTTTTTT. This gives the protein CASNGGHDTGELFF.

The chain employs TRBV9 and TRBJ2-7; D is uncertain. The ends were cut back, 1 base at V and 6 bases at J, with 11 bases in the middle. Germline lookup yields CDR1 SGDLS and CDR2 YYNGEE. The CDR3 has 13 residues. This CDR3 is CASSVRTEGEQYF. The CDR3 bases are TGTGCCAGCAGCGTAAGAACGGAAGGCGAGCAGTACTTC.